This TCR beta chain was recorded in a study of OX40 agonist ivuxolimab in advanced cancers. Study information: Three individuals attained partial responses, comprising one hepatocellular carcinoma case and two cutaneous melanoma cases.

The V and J ends lost 5 bases and 6 bases, in that order; junction bases with no gene match: 9. The V gene's germline CDR1 is KGHSH and CDR2 LQKENI. There are 14 residues in the CDR3. Patients with a history of autoimmune disease or on systemic immunosuppression were excluded. This table comes from immunoSEQ multiplex PCR, and its TCRdb copy is limited to in-frame clones, with some not included. The sample carries about 54,000 clones, 90% to 95% recorded once. This TCR was recovered from an adult with an advanced solid tumor such as melanoma, head and neck, liver or kidney cancer. Sequencing was performed on CD4+ or CD8+ T cells sorted from blood, taken in a trial of the OX40 agonist ivuxolimab. V is TRBV18 and J is TRBJ1-2; 7 bases agree with TRBD1. This CDR3 is CASSAGQDLDGYTF. The CDR3 bases are TGTGCCAGCTCAGCAGGACAGGATCTGGATGGCTACACCTTC.